The clone carrying this T cell receptor beta chain was counted a single time. Antigen: not known. A much larger clone sits a single nucleotide away, making a read error possible. This CDR3 spans 13 amino acids. The sample comes from a study of T cell repertoires in cytomegalovirus infection. Looking at the study overall: TCR beta signatures that were public indicated CMV infection and matching HLA type.

TCRdb recomputed calls from the reads with MiXCR, one row per CDR3 protein. The profile shows about 280,000 distinct CDR3 sequences, roughly a fifth of them singletons. This rearrangement joins TRBV12-3 or TRBV12-4 to TRBJ1-2, with D unresolved. The TCR comes from a human donor in good health (CMV status not recorded). Some clones in this sample may be carry-over from other donors' samples. This specimen consisted of cultured PBMCs, obtained from culture after CMV antigen stimulation. In DNA form, the CDR3 reads TGTGCCAACAGTCCGAGGGAGAACTATGGCTACACCTTC. It encodes CANSPRENYGYTF.